The T cell receptor (beta chain) under discussion was sequenced for a study of shared T cell receptors in the human thymus. Assay used: immunoSEQ multiplex PCR; TCRdb lists only in-frame clones, some missing. The sample comprises 500,000 to 850,000 clones, about 87% of which are singletons, and approximately 0.0097% rests with the top ten. The CDR3 spans 14 residues. With V trimmed by 11 bases and J by 5 bases, 13 bases remained unmatched. Germline lookup yields CDR1 MNHNS and CDR2 SASEGT. This sample also appeared in a second study, on human thymus T cells. That paper adds: Thymic samples were excised during corrective heart operations. Related reports documented highly overlapping thymic repertoires among unrelated individuals.

The chain links TRBV6-1 to TRBJ2-5; 8 bases line up with TRBD1. This TCR was sampled from a boy under two years old with a congenital heart defect. The source material was thymocytes. The CDR3, as DNA: TGTGCCCTCGAGAAAGGACAGGGAAGGGAGACCCAGTACTTC. Protein sequence: CALEKGQGRETQYF.